The 18 T cell receptor beta chains below all came from one sample that was sequenced in a study of human T cells and chemical hapten exposure. MiXCR was run by TCRdb on the RACE reads, yielding one entry per CDR3 protein. Of nearly 350,000 distinct CDR3 sequences in the sample, around 7% were seen once. This sample's time point: patch test 1, 2 weeks after DPC sensitization. The treatment: therapeutic diphenylcyclopropenone sensitization with weekly scalp DPC. Sequences were derived from whole blood, sampled in connection with sensitization to the hapten diphenylcyclopropenone (DPC). Receptor source: a woman younger than 35 with alopecia areata. Some clones in this sample may be carry-over from other donors' samples.

The chain joins TRBV16 to TRBJ1-2; D is ambiguous. The CDR3 covers 14 residues. Germline V lookup: CDR1 KGHSY, CDR2 FQNENV. V lost 4 bases, J lost 4 bases, and 13 bases lay in between. The CDR3 DNA reads as TGTGCCAGCAGCCCTCAACTAGGGCCCTATGGCTACACCTTC. Translation gives CASSPQLGPYGYTF.

There are a few counts of this clonotype. V is TRBV24-1 and J is TRBJ2-3; no reliable D call. The CDR3 loop spans 12 amino acids. The V end was cut by 4 bases, the J end by 3 bases, with 4 bases between. The germline V gene has CDR1 KGHDR and CDR2 SFDVKD. This chain's CDR3 is CATSDVTDTQYF. The CDR3 DNA follows: TGTGCCACCAGTGACGTGACAGATACGCAGTATTTT.

This clonotype was seen a few times. The chain recombines TRBV11-1 with TRBJ2-7, with D tentatively TRBD2 (6 bases). Trimming stripped 4 bases from V and 5 bases from J, with 12 bases between. Germline values: CDR1 SGHAT, CDR2 FQDESV (reference sequence). The CDR3 covers 13 residues. This CDR3 reads CASSSWTGDEQYF. The CDR3 nucleotides are TGTGCCAGCAGCTCCTGGACGGGGGACGAGCAGTACTTC. Variable domain in full (rest from reference TRBV11-1 and TRBJ2-7): EAEVAQSPRYKITEKSQAVAFWCDPISGHATLYWYRQILGQGPELLVQFQDESVVDDSQLPKDRFSAERLKGVDSTLKIQPAELGDSAMYLCASSSWTGDEQYFGPGTRLTVT.

This clonotype was recorded a few times. The rearrangement uses TRBV20-1 and TRBJ2-7; unclear D gene. This CDR3 region has 13 residues. The germline gives CDR1 DFQATT, CDR2 SNEGSKA (reference sequence). V lost 0 bases and J 6 bases, leaving 12 bases between the germline ends. The CDR3 protein is CSARDLWAVEQYF. CDR3 in DNA: TGCAGTGCTAGAGATTTATGGGCGGTCGAGCAGTACTTC.

This clonotype was seen ten or more times. V gene TRBV7-8 combines with J gene TRBJ1-1; D ambiguous. The CDR3 has 13 residues. V was pared by 3 bases and J by 5 bases, with 10 bases between. Germline lookup yields CDR1 SGHVS and CDR2 FQNEAQ. CDR3 in DNA: TGTGCCAGCAGCTTCATCGGAGAAACTGAAGCTTTCTTT. Its translation is CASSFIGETEAFF.

In its sample, this clonotype was seen many times. The rearrangement uses TRBV15 and TRBJ2-7, with 7 bases lining up with TRBD1. The CDR3 has 15 amino acids. Germline loops: CDR1 LNHNV, CDR2 YYDKDF (reference sequence). Losses at the gene ends were 3 bases for V and 2 bases for J; bases not matched to a gene: 7. CDR3 sequence (DNA): TGTGCCACCAGCAGCAATGCAGGGGGTACCTACGAGCAGTACTTC. Translating gives CATSSNAGGTYEQYF. Supplemented by reference TRBV15 and TRBJ2-7, the full variable domain reads DAMVIQNPRYQVTQFGKPVTLSCSQTLNHNVMYWYQQKSSQAPKLLFHYYDKDFNNEADTPDNFQSRRPNTSFCFLDIRSPGLGDTAMYLCATSSNAGGTYEQYFGPGTRLTVT.

This chain uses TRBV7-9 with TRBJ2-7; 8 bases map to TRBD2. The CDR3 extends over 14 amino acids. CDR1 is SEHNR, CDR2 FQNEAQ, per germline (reference sequence). The V gene end was trimmed by 5 bases and the J gene end by 6 bases; junction bases not matched to a gene: 9. CDR3: CASSPTGGGGEQYF. For the CDR3, the DNA is TGTGCCAGCAGCCCAACCGGGGGGGGCGGCGAGCAGTACTTC.

The sample holds many counts of this clonotype. The chain combines TRBV12-3 or TRBV12-4 with TRBJ2-7; D gene ambiguous. Deletions cut 3 bases from V and 0 bases from J, with 9 bases between. The CDR3 has 14 residues. The CDR3 sequence is CASSFLSSSYEQYF. In DNA, the CDR3 is TGTGCCAGCAGTTTTCTGTCCAGCTCCTACGAGCAGTACTTC.

This chain uses TRBV7-8 with TRBJ1-6; the D gene is possibly TRBD1 (5 bases). Germline lookup yields CDR1 SGHVS and CDR2 FQNEAQ. V was clipped by 7 bases and J by 7 bases, with 11 bases between them. The CDR3 has 13 residues. In nucleotides, the CDR3 is TGTGCCAGCACCAGGGAAGAAAATTCACCCCTCCACTTT. Its protein is CASTREENSPLHF. Using reference TRBV7-8 and TRBJ1-6 for the parts outside the CDR3, the full variable domain is GAGVSQSPRYKVAKRGQDVALRCDPISGHVSLFWYQQALGQGPEFLTYFQNEAQLDKSGLPSDRFFAERPEGSVSTLKIQRTQQEDSAVYLCASTREENSPLHFGNGTRLTVT.

This clonotype was detected only a few times. J is TRBJ1-1 and V is TRBV12-3 or TRBV12-4; D gene uncertain. The CDR3 extends over 13 amino acids. The V end lost 8 bases, the J end lost 3 bases, and 13 bases lay between the germline ends. DNA for the CDR3: TGTGCCAGCGTCTTTCGAGCATACACTGAAGCTTTCTTT. Its protein product is CASVFRAYTEAFF.

The chain couples TRBV20-1 to TRBJ1-2; 12 bases are shared with TRBD1. Germline V lookup: CDR1 DFQATT, CDR2 SNEGSKA (reference sequence). This CDR3 comprises 15 residues. The junction had 9 bases not matched to a gene; V was cut back by 6 bases and J by 4 bases. In DNA form, the CDR3 reads TGCAGTGCCCCCGGGACAGGGGGCCGCGGCTATGGCTACACCTTC. Amino acid sequence: CSAPGTGGRGYGYTF.

This clonotype was observed many times. This rearrangement joins TRBV7-2 to TRBJ1-3; TRBD1 might be the D (6 bases). The CDR3 has 15 residues. Germline CDR1 reads SGHTA; CDR2 reads FQGNSA. V lost 1 base and J lost 6, with 13 bases in between. This CDR3 is CASSLDGQGLNTIYF. CDR3 nucleotide sequence: TGTGCCAGCAGCTTAGACGGGCAGGGGCTAAACACCATATATTTT.

This clonotype was found many times. The chain combines TRBV20-1 with TRBJ2-5, with TRBD2 matching 8 bases. The junction had 11 bases not matched to a gene; V was cut back by 6 bases and J by 5 bases. CDR3 length equals 14 residues. CDR1 is DFQATT, CDR2 SNEGSKA, per germline (reference sequence). As DNA, the CDR3 is TGCAGTGCGACGGGACTAGGTACCTCGGAGACCCAGTACTTC. This translates into CSATGLGTSETQYF.

This clonotype was seen more than once but under ten times. The V and J genes are TRBV7-2 and TRBJ1-1; 7 nucleotides match TRBD1. Per the germline V gene, CDR1 is SGHTA and CDR2 is FQGNSA. V shed 5 bases and J 4 bases; nucleotides not matched to a gene: 10. This CDR3 is built from 15 residues. The DNA for the CDR3 is TGTGCCAGCAGCCGTTTAGACAGGGTCGGCACTGAAGCTTTCTTT. This encodes CASSRLDRVGTEAFF.

In this sample, this clonotype turned up a few times. The rearrangement joins TRBV4-2 to TRBJ2-3; 10 nucleotides match TRBD2. The V gene end was trimmed by 0 bases and the J gene end by 2 bases; junction bases not matched to a gene: 5. This CDR3 has 17 amino acids. Germline CDR1 LGHNA, CDR2 YNFKEQ. This chain's CDR3 is CASSQEAGLAATDTQYF. CDR3 DNA sequence: TGTGCCAGCAGCCAAGAGGCAGGACTAGCGGCCACAGATACGCAGTATTTT.

The chain uses TRBV20-1 and TRBJ1-4; D is undetermined. The germline V gene encodes CDR1 DFQATT and CDR2 SNEGSKA (reference sequence). With 3 bases removed from V and 6 bases from J, the gap between germline ends came to 11 bases. This CDR3 has 13 residues. As DNA, the CDR3 is TGCAGTGCTAGTAGGGAGGAAGATGAAAAACTGTTTTTT. It yields the protein CSASREEDEKLFF.

The sample holds many counts of this clonotype. This rearrangement joins TRBV10-2 to TRBJ2-6; maybe TRBD1 (5 bases). Trimming pared 3 bases from V and 1 base from J, leaving 7 bases between. The CDR3 sequence is 15 residues long. Germline assignment: CDR1 WSHSY and CDR2 SAAADI. CDR3 nucleotides: TGCGCCAGCAGTGAAAGACAGTCTGGGGCCAACGTCCTGACTTTC. Protein: CASSERQSGANVLTF.

This clonotype came up a few times. The rearrangement joins TRBV5-1 to TRBJ2-7; a possible D gene is TRBD1 (6 bases). CDR1 SGHRS and CDR2 YFSETQ come from the germline V gene. The V gene lost 3 bases and the J gene lost 3 bases, with 13 bases spanning the gap. This CDR3 contains 14 residues. DNA for the CDR3: TGCGCCAGCAGCTACGGACAGACCAACTACGAGCAGTACTTC. It codes for CASSYGQTNYEQYF.